What follows are 20 T cell receptor beta chains derived from one specimen sequenced in a study of Graves' ophthalmopathy and Graves' hyperthyroidism. RNA transcripts yielded amplified TCR beta CDR3 regions. HTBI primers served in a first-round RT-PCR, which a second-round multiplex PCR followed. TCRdb re-called the multiplex PCR reads through MiXCR, storing one row per CDR3 protein. The data hold a few hundred thousand distinct CDR3 sequences, with about two fifths observed a single time. Sequenced: peripheral blood or thyroid tissue (not recorded which). The receptors come from an adult man with Graves' hyperthyroidism.

The chain employs TRBV11-2 and TRBJ1-2, with D possibly TRBD1 on 5 matching bases. Trimming left V 5 bases short and J 4 bases short, with 20 bases between. This CDR3 spans 16 amino acids. CDR1 is SGHAT and CDR2 is FQNNGV in the germline V gene. The DNA for the CDR3 is TGTGCCAGCAGCCCCTCTGAGGCCCAGGGATTCTATGGCTACACCTTC. Translated: CASSPSEAQGFYGYTF.

This clonotype was counted many times. The chain links TRBV13 to TRBJ2-5; TRBD2 matches at 9 bases. Unmatched junction bases numbered 12, after V lost 7 bases and J lost 3 bases. CDR1 and CDR2 from the germline V gene are PRHDT and FYEKMQ (reference sequence). The CDR3 consists of 16 residues. CDR3 sequence: CASTTRTASGEETQYF. In nucleotides, the CDR3 is TGTGCCAGCACCACCCGAACGGCTAGCGGGGAAGAGACCCAGTACTTC.

This rearrangement joins TRBV7-6 to TRBJ2-7; 14 bases align to TRBD2. Trimming took 4 bases from V and 4 from J; bases not matched to a gene: 3. Looked up from germline, CDR1 is SGHVS and CDR2 is FNYEAQ. The CDR3 loop spans 15 amino acids. CDR3 sequence (DNA): TGTGCCAGCAGCTGGGGACTAGCGGGAGCTTACGAGCAGTACTTC. Translation gives CASSWGLAGAYEQYF.

This clonotype turned up a few times. The CDR3 DNA reads TGTGCCAGCAGTTTTCATCAGGTCGGGAGTGAAAAACTGTTTTTT. It is translated as CASSFHQVGSEKLFF. The chain links TRBV12-3 or TRBV12-4 to TRBJ1-4; D gene ambiguous. CDR3 size: 15 residues. V lost 3 bases and J lost 7, with 15 bases in between.

This sequence joins TRBV15 and TRBJ1-4; 7 nucleotides align to TRBD1. V trimming: 4 bases; J trimming: 5 bases; junction bases outside the gene matches: 10. Germline V gene data show CDR1 as LNHNV and CDR2 as YYDKDF (reference sequence). This CDR3 spans 16 amino acids. This chain's CDR3 is CATSNRDRLYNEKLFF. CDR3 bases: TGTGCCACCAGCAACCGGGACAGACTGTACAATGAAAAACTGTTTTTT.

This clonotype was counted ten times or more. The V call is TRBV6-5, the J call TRBJ2-2; 11 positions match TRBD1. CDR3 length: 14 residues. Losses at the gene ends were 5 bases for V and 9 bases for J; bases not matched to a gene: 5. CDR1 is MNHEY, CDR2 SVGAGI, per germline. Written as DNA, the CDR3 is TGTGCCAGCAGTACCGGACAGGGGGCGCGGGAGCTGTTTTTT. It is translated as CASSTGQGARELFF.

There are many counts of this clonotype. The chain carries TRBV6-1 and TRBJ2-7, with 7 nucleotides matching TRBD2. The CDR3 is 17 amino acids. Losses at the gene ends were 7 bases for V and 0 bases for J; bases not matched to a gene: 15. In germline, CDR1 is MNHNS, CDR2 SASEGT. The CDR3 is CASTRARASGTSYEQYF. The CDR3 DNA follows: TGTGCCAGCACCCGTGCGAGGGCTAGCGGAACCTCCTACGAGCAGTACTTC.

About this clonotype itself: Mismatch with germline at one junction end may stem from a read error. The chain combines TRBV7-9 with TRBJ2-6, with D unclear. This CDR3 has 18 residues. The germline gives CDR1 SEHNR, CDR2 FQNEAQ (reference sequence). The CDR3 reads CASSPLPGSPSGANVLTF. The CDR3 bases are TGCGCCAGCAGCCCCCTTCCCGGTTCTCCCTCTGGGGCCAACGTCCTGACTTTC.

This clonotype was seen at least ten times. V and J are TRBV13 and TRBJ1-2, with D possibly being TRBD1 (6 bases). This CDR3 is built from 15 residues. The V gene lost 5 bases and the J gene lost 6 bases, with 19 bases spanning the gap. The germline gives CDR1 PRHDT, CDR2 FYEKMQ (reference sequence). The CDR3 reads CASSDSHRDRDGYTF. The CDR3 region has the DNA TGTGCCAGCAGCGACAGTCACAGGGATAGGGATGGCTACACCTTC. Full variable domain (outside the CDR3, taken from reference TRBV13 and TRBJ1-2): AAGVIQSPRHLIKEKRETATLKCYPIPRHDTVYWYQQGPGQDPQFLISFYEKMQSDKGSIPDRFSAQQFSDYHSELNMSSLELGDSALYFCASSDSHRDRDGYTFGSGTRLTVV.

The V and J genes are TRBV7-2 and TRBJ1-2; D is perhaps TRBD1 (5 bases). The CDR3 is 17 residues long. V was pared by 2 bases and J by 11 bases, with 27 bases between. CDR1 and CDR2 (germline): SGHTA, FQGNSA. Here the CDR3 DNA reads TGTGCCAGCAGCTTACCCCCTTCTTCGCGCAGGGATGTAACTTACACCTTC. This translates into CASSLPPSSRRDVTYTF.

The gene calls are TRBV5-4 and TRBJ1-2; a possible D gene is TRBD1 (6 bases). CDR3 size: 14 residues. V was pared by 4 bases and J by 4 bases, with 14 bases between. Germline V gene sequence: CDR1 SGHNT, CDR2 YYREEE (reference sequence). CDR3 region: CASSPGGWVYGYTF. The DNA for the CDR3 is TGTGCCAGCAGCCCGGGGGGCTGGGTCTATGGCTACACCTTC.

Written as DNA, the CDR3 is TGTGCCACCAGTGATTCCACAGGGGACACCGGGGAGCTGTTTTTT. It encodes CATSDSTGDTGELFF. This chain uses TRBV24-1 with TRBJ2-2; 7 bases are a match to TRBD1. V lost 2 bases and J lost 3; bases outside the gene matches: 2. This CDR3 spans 15 amino acids. CDR1 is KGHDR, CDR2 SFDVKD, per germline.

With respect to this clonotype: One end of the junction is discordant with germline, which a read error may explain. The rearrangement links TRBV7-2 to TRBJ2-1; D may be TRBD2 (7 bases). This CDR3 region has 13 residues. Germline lookup yields CDR1 SGHTA and CDR2 FQGNSA. CDR3 sequence: CASSLEVGGLMIF. The DNA of the CDR3 is TGTGCCAGCAGCTTAGAAGTCGGGGGGCTGATGATCTTC.

This clonotype was counted many times. V gene TRBV6-2 or TRBV6-3 combines with J gene TRBJ2-7; possibly TRBD2 for D (5 bases). V lost 7 bases and J 0 bases, leaving 10 bases between the germline ends. The CDR3 sequence is 13 residues long. Germline values: CDR1 MNHEY, CDR2 SVGEGT. CDR3 residues: CASIGKASYEQYF. In nucleotides, the CDR3 is TGTGCCAGCATCGGGAAGGCCTCCTACGAGCAGTACTTC.

The chain recombines TRBV3-1 with TRBJ2-7; D is unresolved. V lost 0 bases to trimming and J lost 0 bases, with 9 bases between them. CDR3 length equals 15 residues. Per germline, CDR1 LGHDT and CDR2 YNNKEL (reference sequence). In nucleotides, the CDR3 is TGTGCCAGCAGCCAAGATCCCGACGGCTCCTACGAGCAGTACTTC. Translating it yields CASSQDPDGSYEQYF.

J is TRBJ2-3 and V is TRBV10-3; 9 nucleotides align to TRBD1. CDR3 length: 16 amino acids. Germline CDR1 reads ENHRY; CDR2 reads SYGVKD. V shed 2 bases and J 3 bases; nucleotides not matched to a gene: 6. CDR3 sequence: CAISEKTGGRTDTQYF. The CDR3 region has the DNA TGTGCCATCAGTGAGAAGACAGGGGGACGGACAGATACGCAGTATTTT.

The gene calls are TRBV5-6 and TRBJ2-7; D is perhaps TRBD1 (6 bases). V was shortened by 4 bases and J by 9 bases, with 17 bases between the two germline ends. The CDR3 loop spans 13 amino acids. Germline V lookup: CDR1 SGHDT, CDR2 YYEEEE. The CDR3 DNA sequence: TGTGCCAGCAGCCGGGGACCAAGGGACATGCAGTACTTC. It translates to CASSRGPRDMQYF.

This clonotype appeared many times. The chain links TRBV12-3 or TRBV12-4 to TRBJ2-7; 9 bases align to TRBD1. With 1 base clipped from V and 3 bases from J, the junction kept 7 bases outside the gene matches. This CDR3 region has 16 residues. The CDR3 DNA reads as TGTGCCAGCAGTTTAGGACAGGGGGTGGCCTACTACGAGCAGTACTTC. It yields the protein CASSLGQGVAYYEQYF.

This clonotype was seen more than once but under ten times. This chain links TRBV7-2 with TRBJ2-1; 9 bases match TRBD2. V lost 5 bases, J lost 0 bases, and 5 bases stayed unmatched. This CDR3 comprises 16 residues. Looked up from germline, CDR1 is SGHTA and CDR2 is FQGNSA. The chain's CDR3 is CASSAASGISYNEQFF. Written as DNA, the CDR3 is TGTGCCAGCAGCGCGGCTAGCGGGATCTCCTACAATGAGCAGTTCTTC. Full variable domain (missing parts from reference TRBV7-2 and TRBJ2-1): GAGVSQSPSNKVTEKGKDVELRCDPISGHTALYWYRQSLGQGLEFLIYFQGNSAPDKSGLPSDRFSAERTGGSVSTLTIQRTQQEDSAVYLCASSAASGISYNEQFFGPGTRLTVL.

As concerns this clonotype: A junction end diverges from the germline sequence, so it may reflect a read error. This sequence joins TRBV7-3 and TRBJ2-2; 7 bases line up with TRBD1. The CDR3 has 16 amino acids. CDR1 is SGHTA and CDR2 is FQGTGA in the germline V gene. This CDR3 reads CASSLTGTANIGELFF. The DNA of the CDR3 is TGTGCCAGCAGCTTAACCGGGACAGCGAACATCGGGGAGCTGTTTTTT.